This TCR beta chain was identified in a study of T cells in tuberculosis. Study-level results: Smaller distances to GMM-specific TCRs suggested their expansion in active tuberculosis.

Trimming cost V 0 bases and J 0 bases; bases outside gene matches: 10. The V gene's germline CDR1 is LNHDA and CDR2 SQIVND (reference sequence). This CDR3 is 19 amino acids long. Time point in this sample: new active TB diagnosis, blood taken before or within 7 days of starting treatment. Remarks on this clone: As yet, its antigen is unknown.

TCRdb's table, derived via immunoSEQ multiplex PCR, lists solely in-frame clones and lacks some. The table shows about 49,000 clones, with roughly 96% occurring only once. V gene TRBV19 combines with J gene TRBJ2-5; 10 bases line up with TRBD2. The sample here was PBMCs, taken at tuberculosis diagnosis. This TCR was recovered from an adult with tuberculosis. This chain's CDR3 is CASSIDGLAGVGYQETQYF. The CDR3 region has the DNA TGTGCCAGTAGTATAGACGGGCTAGCGGGAGTGGGGTACCAAGAGACCCAGTACTTC.